The sample holds one count of the clone carrying this TCR beta chain. Germline CDR1 is SEHNR and CDR2 is FQNEAQ (reference sequence). With V trimmed by 8 bases and J by 2 bases, 5 bases remained unmatched. The CDR3 has 13 amino acids. This sample stems from a study of OX40 agonist ivuxolimab in advanced cancers. Produced via immunoSEQ multiplex PCR; TCRdb's table is partial and in-frame only. This sample carries 80,000 to 100,000 clones, approximately 91% of them seen once, and the ten largest clones take about 0.82%. The genes are TRBV7-9 and TRBJ2-5; 7 nucleotides align to TRBD1. This receptor was obtained from an adult with an advanced solid tumor such as melanoma, head and neck, liver or kidney cancer. The specimen was CD4+ or CD8+ T cells sorted from blood, collected in a trial of the OX40 agonist ivuxolimab. The CDR3 region has the DNA TGTGCCAGCGGTCCGGGACAGCAAGAGACCCAGTACTTC. Amino acids: CASGPGQQETQYF.